This TCR beta chain was observed in a study of T cell clones after liver transplantation (dated 2019 in TCRdb). Concerning the study at large: The samples were obtained from ITN030ST, a randomized trial that attempted immunosuppression withdrawal within 2 years after liver transplantation. Donor-reactive T cell clones were identified by TCRbeta sequencing after a pre-transplant mixed lymphocyte reaction and then tracked in post-transplant blood. Third party-reactive TCRbeta sequences from pre-transplant MLRs were also identified as an antigen-independent comparator for donor-reactive sequences. Of the eight recipients, a few were HCV-positive, while the remaining recipients had been transplanted for non-autoimmune, non-viral indications. The subjects received no induction therapy and were kept on standard immunosuppression until randomization at 12-24 months post-transplant. To count as tolerant, a recipient had to stay completely off immunosuppression for at least one year without liver enzymes climbing beyond twice the upper limit of normal. Blood samples were collected pre-transplant, then pre-randomization ahead of withdrawal, and finally post-randomization once withdrawal had either been completed or failed. A cohort of 8 liver transplant recipients was studied, of whom 3 were classified as tolerant and 5 as non-tolerant. Study-level results and caveats: In most of the 8 subjects, regardless of tolerance or HCV status, circulating donor-reactive CD4 TCRbeta sequences dropped significantly post-transplant. Donor-reactive sequences decreased more than third party-reactive sequences, which suggests partial antigen-specific deletion that was not related to withdrawal success. Since no allograft tissue specimens were available, donor-reactive T cells may have migrated into the graft instead of being deleted. Once repertoire turnover was taken into account, donor-reactive detection showed a significant reduction for CD4 in 7 of 8 subjects and for CD8 in 8 of 8. In a couple of subjects, low numbers of available donor cells limited the measurable donor-reactive repertoire. The conclusions were preliminary, being limited by small, heterogeneous patient numbers and by non-standardized post-transplant time points.

Unstimulated PBMCs, after thawing, were stained for CD3, CD4 and CD8 and then FACS-sorted into CD3+CD4+ and CD3+CD8+ populations. All 8 studied subjects were randomized to withdrawal of immunosuppression. The Qiagen DNeasy Blood and Tissue Kit was used to isolate genomic DNA. High-throughput TCRbeta CDR3 sequencing of frozen genomic DNA was performed by immunoSEQ, including PCR amplification, mapping, bias correction and internal controls. Regarding the original processing steps: Productive rearrangements were kept, and unique TCRbeta sequences were defined by CDR3 nucleotide sequence plus V and J gene. For a sequence to be called donor-reactive, it needed a frequency of at least 0.01% and at least 5-fold expansion in CFSE-low cells compared with unstimulated pre-transplant cells. Minimum frequency thresholds were set for each subject based on the unstimulated sample with the lowest template count, ensuring at least 90% detection power. Repertoire turnover was measured by Jensen-Shannon divergence between the top 1000 TCRbeta sequences post- and pre-transplant. Two-sided Fisher's exact tests were used to test for changes in the detection of donor-reactive sequences. The table comes from immuneACCESS by way of TCRdb, which keeps in-frame sequences with V and J called. Part of the clones is missing from these tables; in studies checked, under half for an unresolved V gene and the rest for unknown reasons. The V and J calls and clone size were taken over from that table, and D and trimming were inferred from the DNA. The sample profile shows around 110,000 clones; about nine tenths of them were found once. In total, the top ten clones hold around 0.8% of the sample.

Here V drops 2 bases and J drops 8 bases, and the junction holds 18 bases not matched to any gene. The germline V gene (reference sequence) gives CDR1 as GTSNPN and CDR2 as SVGIG. The CDR3 sequence holds 17 residues, the cysteine and phenylalanine included. Only the CDR3 DNA is retained, 51 bases long and in frame from the first base. Of note for this clone: It lacks a known antigen. No quality values exist for individual bases; no much larger clone is one base distant.

This receptor was taken from a human patient who received a liver transplant. The graft donor may be the source of some T cells after a transplant. Source: CD4+ T cells from blood, taken 12 months after liver transplant. The V gene is TRBV30 and the J gene is TRBJ2-3; a stretch of 8 junction bases matches TRBD1. The DNA reads as follows: TGTGCCTGGAGTCGCGGGGACAGGATGGGCGCAGGAGGTACGCAGTATTTT. It encodes CAWSRGDRMGAGGTQYF.